The present T cell receptor beta chain was sequenced within a study of blood T cell repertoires in COVID-19. Two consecutive negative NP/OP PCR tests, clearance, or resolved symptoms defined Cohort 3 recovery. The J segment lost 1 base and the V segment lost 1 base, leaving 1 base of the junction unmatched. This CDR3 spans 16 amino acids. CDR1 and CDR2 from the germline V gene are LGHDT and YNNKEL (reference sequence). The method was immunoSEQ multiplex PCR; TCRdb's version includes in-frame clones alone and lacks a portion of them. The sample lists 250,000 to 400,000 clones, 87% occurring once. Sample: PBMCs or T cells enriched from blood (not recorded which). The chain joins TRBV3-1 (or the pseudogene TRBV3-2) to TRBJ1-5; 10 bases are a match to TRBD1. The clonotype comes from a woman aged 25 to 39 who had recovered from COVID-19. The CDR3 spells CASSQADRGSNQPQHF. The CDR3 DNA reads as TGTGCCAGCAGCCAAGCGGACAGGGGGAGCAATCAGCCCCAGCATTTT.